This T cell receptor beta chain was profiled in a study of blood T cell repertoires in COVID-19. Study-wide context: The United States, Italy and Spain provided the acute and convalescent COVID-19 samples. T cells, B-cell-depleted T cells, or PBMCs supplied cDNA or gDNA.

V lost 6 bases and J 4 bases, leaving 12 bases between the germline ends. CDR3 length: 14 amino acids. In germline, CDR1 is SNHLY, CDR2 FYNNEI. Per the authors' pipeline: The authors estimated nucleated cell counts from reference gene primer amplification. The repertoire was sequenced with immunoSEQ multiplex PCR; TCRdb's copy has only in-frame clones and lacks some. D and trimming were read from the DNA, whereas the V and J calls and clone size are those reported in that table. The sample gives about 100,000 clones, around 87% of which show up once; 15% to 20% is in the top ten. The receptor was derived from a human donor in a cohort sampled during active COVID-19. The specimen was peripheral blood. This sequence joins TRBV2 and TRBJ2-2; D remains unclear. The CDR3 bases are TGTGCCAGCAGACTGACTCCTTCCACCGGGGAGCTGTTTTTT. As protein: CASRLTPSTGELFF.